These 30 T cell receptor beta chains were sequenced from one sample in a study of cytotoxic CD8 clonotypes in ibrutinib-treated CLL. Using immunoSEQ multiplex PCR, the repertoire was profiled, and TCRdb retains in-frame clones only, with some absent. In the table there are approximately 42,000 clones, approximately 74% of which are singletons. The input for sequencing was PBMCs, taken after 12 months of ibrutinib treatment. All receptors derive from a human donor with chronic lymphocytic leukemia.

This chain joins TRBV6-6 and TRBJ2-1; D is unclear. Trimming cost V 5 bases and J 3 bases, with 8 bases left between them. The CDR3 covers 13 residues. The germline gives CDR1 MNHNY, CDR2 SVGAGI (reference sequence). CDR3 bases: TGTGCCAGCAGTGGGTTACTCTACAATGAGCAGTTCTTC. Its translation: CASSGLLYNEQFF.

This chain links TRBV5-8 with TRBJ1-3; no firm D call. CDR1 and CDR2 from the germline V gene are SGHTS and YDEGEE. The CDR3 is 14 residues long. Trimming cost V 3 bases and J 4 bases, with 11 bases left between them. The CDR3 loop reads CASSSKSPGNTIYF. CDR3 DNA sequence: TGTGCCAGCAGCTCAAAAAGCCCCGGAAACACCATATATTTT.

The V gene is TRBV6-5, the J gene TRBJ1-4; the D gene is possibly TRBD1 (6 bases). CDR1 MNHEY and CDR2 SVGAGI come from the germline V gene. V shed 2 bases and J shed 11 bases, with 15 bases lying between them. The CDR3 has 14 amino acids. The CDR3 region has the DNA TGTGCCAGCAGTTACACAGGGCCATTCGAGAAACTGTTTTTT. It is translated as CASSYTGPFEKLFF.

The rearrangement links TRBV10-1 to TRBJ2-7; the match to TRBD2 covers 8 bases. Losses at the gene ends were 4 bases for V and 2 bases for J; bases not matched to a gene: 4. Germline V CDR1 and CDR2: WNHNN, SYGVQD (reference sequence). The CDR3 covers 14 residues. This CDR3 is CASSGSGGPYEQYF. DNA of the CDR3: TGCGCCAGCAGTGGGTCGGGAGGGCCCTACGAGCAGTACTTC.

This clone was detected a few times. This chain joins TRBV15 and TRBJ2-4, with 9 bases fitting TRBD1. Germline CDR1 reads LNHNV; CDR2 reads YYDKDF (reference sequence). V dropped 1 base and J dropped 8; count of bases not matched to a gene: 6. The CDR3 spans 15 residues. The CDR3 DNA follows: TGTGCCACCAGCAGAGTTCGAGGACAGGGGCACATTCAGTACTTC. This encodes CATSRVRGQGHIQYF.

The chain recombines TRBV9 with TRBJ1-2; maybe TRBD1 (6 bases). The germline V gene has CDR1 SGDLS and CDR2 YYNGEE. The CDR3 sequence is 16 residues long. V lost 0 bases and J lost 4, with 16 bases in between. CDR3 bases: TGTGCCAGCAGCGTAGTCGGGGGGCTCAACACCTATGGCTACACCTTC. This encodes CASSVVGGLNTYGYTF.

The chain is built from TRBV18 and TRBJ2-7; D possibly corresponds to TRBD1 (7 bases). V was cut by 3 bases and J by 5 bases, with 14 bases left in between. The CDR3 runs 14 residues. The germline gives CDR1 KGHSH, CDR2 LQKENI. Written as DNA, the CDR3 is TGTGCCAGCTCACCGGTTTTCAGGGGGGACGAGCAGTACTTC. It encodes CASSPVFRGDEQYF.

The CDR3 reads CASRDRREQRDWGAVF. DNA for the CDR3: TGTGCCAGCAGGGATCGACGAGAGCAGCGCGACTGGGGAGCTGTTTTT. The V gene is TRBV21-1, the J gene TRBJ2-2; the listed D gene, TRBD2, was not tested against the DNA. TRBV21-1 is annotated as a pseudogene. The CDR3 has 16 amino acids.

Sample share makes this clone medium-sized. This chain joins TRBV6-5 and TRBJ1-2; weak D call: TRBD1 (6 bases). This CDR3 spans 15 amino acids. From germline, CDR1 is MNHEY and CDR2 SVGAGI. Trimming pared 5 bases from V and 4 bases from J, leaving 17 bases between. CDR3 sequence reads: CASSHIRTAAYGYTF. The DNA for the CDR3 is TGTGCCAGCAGTCACATAAGGACAGCTGCCTATGGCTACACCTTC.

This rearrangement joins TRBV18 to TRBJ2-1; TRBD1 might be the D (6 bases). Trimming removed 3 bases from V and 6 bases from J, with 24 bases in between. Germline assignment: CDR1 KGHSH and CDR2 LQKENI. The CDR3 has 18 residues. CDR3 residues: CASSPQSAGTPVGNEQFF. The DNA of the CDR3 is TGTGCCAGCTCACCCCAATCCGCAGGGACACCGGTTGGCAATGAGCAGTTCTTC.

The chain has TRBV18 and TRBJ1-1; D is possibly TRBD1 (6 bases). This CDR3 contains 13 residues. Germline V lookup: CDR1 KGHSH, CDR2 LQKENI. Between the trimmed V and J ends, which lost 5 bases and 7 bases, there was a span of 14 bases. CDR3 amino acids: CASSSGGQNEAFF. CDR3 coding DNA: TGTGCCAGCTCATCTGGGGGGCAGAATGAAGCTTTCTTT.

This chain links TRBV27 with TRBJ2-5; a possible D gene is TRBD1 (6 bases). The germline CDR1 and CDR2 sequences are MNHEY and SMNVEV (reference sequence). This CDR3 comprises 14 residues. The V and J ends lost 6 bases and 5 bases respectively, with 16 bases between them. The DNA of the CDR3 is TGTGCCAGCAGCCCGGTGGGGGCGAGCGAGACCCAGTACTTC. This gives the protein CASSPVGASETQYF.

The chain employs TRBV19 and TRBJ1-3; D is perhaps TRBD1 (6 bases). Germline CDR1 and CDR2: LNHDA and SQIVND (reference sequence). The length of the CDR3 is 15 residues. Deletions cut 7 bases from V and 0 bases from J, with 13 bases between. Here the CDR3 DNA reads TGTGCCAGTACCGATAGGGGGATCTCTGGAAACACCATATATTTT. This translates into CASTDRGISGNTIYF.

The V gene is TRBV7-9, the J gene TRBJ2-7, with a possible D match to TRBD2 (6 bases). The CDR3 contains 14 residues. V dropped 7 bases and J dropped 5 bases, with 18 bases sitting between them. Germline V gene data show CDR1 as SEHNR and CDR2 as FQNEAQ (reference sequence). DNA of the CDR3: TGTGCCAGCACCATCACCGGGAGCGGCAACGAGCAGTACTTC. Protein: CASTITGSGNEQYF.

V is TRBV5-1 and J is TRBJ1-1; a weak D match, TRBD1 (5 bases). Trimming removed 4 bases from V and 5 bases from J, with 15 bases in between. The CDR3 consists of 14 residues. The germline gives CDR1 SGHRS, CDR2 YFSETQ. The CDR3: CASSRMTDRTEAFF. Here the CDR3 DNA reads TGCGCCAGCAGCCGCATGACAGACCGGACTGAAGCTTTCTTT.

CDR3 sequence (DNA): TGTGCCAGCAGCCAAGCGCGGGAGAACACTGAAGCTTTCTTT. It specifies CASSQARENTEAFF. The V gene is TRBV7-9, the J gene TRBJ1-1; no reliable D call. The CDR3 contains 14 residues. The germline gives CDR1 SEHNR, CDR2 FQNEAQ (reference sequence). The ends were cut back, 5 bases at V and 1 base at J, with 11 bases in the middle.

The rearrangement links TRBV5-1 to TRBJ2-7; 7 bases line up with TRBD1. CDR3 length: 16 amino acids. The germline CDR1 and CDR2 sequences are SGHRS and YFSETQ. V was clipped by 3 bases and J by 3 bases; unmatched bases: 12. The CDR3 reads CASSSIPGQMDYEQYF. The DNA for the CDR3 is TGCGCCAGCAGCTCTATTCCGGGACAGATGGACTACGAGCAGTACTTC.

This sequence joins TRBV2 and TRBJ1-2, with D hard to call. The germline V and J ends were trimmed by 5 bases and 1 base, with 8 bases remaining between them. The CDR3 consists of 13 residues. Germline V gene lookup returns CDR1 SNHLY and CDR2 FYNNEI. CDR3 sequence reads: CASSRSSNYGYTF. The CDR3 coding sequence is TGTGCCAGCAGTCGAAGCAGTAACTATGGCTACACCTTC.

The chain carries TRBV28 and TRBJ1-2; D not resolved. Germline CDR1 reads MDHEN; CDR2 reads SYDVKM. V was pared by 5 bases and J by 4 bases, with 14 bases between. CDR3 length: 14 amino acids. CDR3 residues: CASSLNPDTYGYTF. The CDR3 DNA is TGTGCCAGCAGTCTAAACCCTGACACCTATGGCTACACCTTC.

Here the CDR3 reads CASSLAGNGLAGPSDTQYF. The CDR3 bases are TGCGCCAGCAGCTTGGCCGGGAATGGACTAGCGGGGCCGAGCGATACGCAGTATTTT. V is TRBV5-1 and J is TRBJ2-3; 12 positions agree with TRBD2. The CDR3 consists of 19 residues. Germline CDR1 is SGHRS and CDR2 is YFSETQ. With 0 bases clipped from V and 6 bases from J, the junction kept 14 bases outside the gene matches.

The V call is TRBV18, the J call TRBJ2-1; 12 bases match TRBD2. This CDR3 is built from 15 residues. V gave up 5 bases and J gave up 5 bases; unmatched junction bases: 4. Per the germline V gene, CDR1 is KGHSH and CDR2 is LQKENI. This CDR3 is CASSLRTSGNNEQFF. CDR3 coding DNA: TGTGCCAGCTCATTGAGGACTAGCGGGAACAATGAGCAGTTCTTC.

The chain is built from TRBV19 and TRBJ2-3; TRBD2 is a possible D gene (6 bases). Trimming stripped 6 bases from V and 4 bases from J, with 14 bases between. CDR1 is LNHDA and CDR2 is SQIVND in the germline V gene (reference sequence). The CDR3 contains 14 residues. The CDR3 loop is CASRPAGSPDTQYF. The CDR3 DNA reads TGTGCCAGTAGGCCAGCGGGTTCGCCAGATACGCAGTATTTT.

CDR3 nucleotides: TGTGCCAGCAGTAAAAGGGGGGCAGGCGATACGCAGTATTTT. This gives the protein CASSKRGAGDTQYF. The V call is TRBV28, the J call TRBJ2-3; perhaps D is TRBD1 or TRBD2 (6 bases each). V dropped 5 bases and J dropped 6 bases, with 15 bases sitting between them. Germline-derived CDR1 and CDR2 are MDHEN and SYDVKM. The CDR3 spans 14 residues.

V is TRBV19 and J is TRBJ2-2; no reliable D call. With 1 base removed from V and 4 bases from J, the gap between germline ends came to 7 bases. The CDR3 has 14 residues. From germline, CDR1 is LNHDA and CDR2 SQIVND (reference sequence). CDR3 sequence reads: CASSIGEFTGELFF. CDR3 sequence (DNA): TGTGCCAGTAGTATAGGCGAATTCACCGGGGAGCTGTTTTTT.

This clone was seen a few times. The chain employs TRBV9 and TRBJ2-2; 10 nucleotides line up with TRBD2. Losses at the gene ends were 3 bases for V and 3 bases for J; bases not matched to a gene: 2. Per germline, CDR1 SGDLS and CDR2 YYNGEE. The CDR3 spans 15 residues. Here the CDR3 DNA reads TGTGCCAGCAGCGCCGGGACTAGCGACACCGGGGAGCTGTTTTTT. Its translation is CASSAGTSDTGELFF.

V and J are TRBV5-4 and TRBJ2-3, with D tentatively TRBD1 or TRBD2 (5 bases each). In germline, CDR1 is SGHNT, CDR2 YYREEE (reference sequence). V lost 3 bases and J lost 2, with 16 bases in between. This CDR3 is built from 16 residues. The CDR3, as DNA: TGTGCCAGCAGCTCGAGGGGAGTGCAAGTCACAGATACGCAGTATTTT. This gives the protein CASSSRGVQVTDTQYF.

The chain is built from TRBV11-1 and TRBJ2-1; 10 bases line up with TRBD2. The J segment lost 5 bases and the V segment lost 1 base, leaving 5 bases of the junction unmatched. The CDR3 consists of 16 residues. Germline lookup yields CDR1 SGHAT and CDR2 FQDESV (reference sequence). CDR3 in DNA: TGTGCCAGCAGCTTAGAGGGACTAGCGAGGGACAATGAGCAGTTCTTC. Translated, it gives CASSLEGLARDNEQFF.

The chain recombines TRBV5-6 with TRBJ2-1; no definite D call. The CDR3 totals 13 residues. V lost 5 bases to trimming and J lost 4 bases, with 10 bases between them. Germline CDR1 SGHDT, CDR2 YYEEEE. The CDR3 coding sequence is TGTGCCAGCAGATCGGTAGGTTACAATGAGCAGTTCTTC. This gives the protein CASRSVGYNEQFF.

This clone was counted between two and nine times. This chain links TRBV7-2 with TRBJ1-3; weak D call: TRBD1 (5 bases). Trimming pared 5 bases from V and 4 bases from J, leaving 18 bases between. The germline gives CDR1 SGHTA, CDR2 FQGNSA. The CDR3 extends over 16 amino acids. In nucleotides, the CDR3 is TGTGCCAGCAGCCTCTTGGACCTAGGGGAGGGAAACACCATATATTTT. Translating it yields CASSLLDLGEGNTIYF.

The gene calls are TRBV18 and TRBJ2-1, with D possibly matching TRBD1 (5 bases). Germline V gives CDR1 KGHSH, CDR2 LQKENI. The CDR3 runs to 13 residues. V was shortened by 3 bases and J by 6 bases, with 9 bases between the two germline ends. The CDR3, as DNA: TGTGCCAGCTCACCGGGGCAGTCCAATGAGCAGTTCTTC. Translation gives CASSPGQSNEQFF.